This TCR beta chain came from a study of T-cell reconstitution after alpha-beta-depleted transplantation in children. Notes on the study in general: Newly made T cells mostly supplied T-cell counts and diversity one year after transplant.

This clonotype was observed a few times. Its antigen remains unknown. During its preparation, the TCRbeta library received unique molecular identifiers. MiXCR, applied by TCRdb to the PCR reads, yields one record per CDR3 protein. The table has roughly 790,000 distinct CDR3 sequences, 15% to 20% seen once. The length of the CDR3 is 14 residues. V lost 4 bases, J lost 3 bases, and 3 bases stayed unmatched. The germline V gene has CDR1 DFQATT and CDR2 SNEGSKA (reference sequence). This chain joins TRBV20-1 and TRBJ2-3, with 11 nucleotides matching TRBD2. The receptor comes from a male patient between 10 and 17 years old who had a stem cell transplant for acute lymphoblastic leukemia, so the T cells may come from the graft donor. The sample consisted of PBMCs, mostly from graft donor cells, taken 360 days after TCRalphabeta/CD19-depleted stem cell transplant. As DNA, the CDR3 is TGCAGTGCTATAGCGGGAGGGGCAACAGATACGCAGTATTTT. Translating gives CSAIAGGATDTQYF.